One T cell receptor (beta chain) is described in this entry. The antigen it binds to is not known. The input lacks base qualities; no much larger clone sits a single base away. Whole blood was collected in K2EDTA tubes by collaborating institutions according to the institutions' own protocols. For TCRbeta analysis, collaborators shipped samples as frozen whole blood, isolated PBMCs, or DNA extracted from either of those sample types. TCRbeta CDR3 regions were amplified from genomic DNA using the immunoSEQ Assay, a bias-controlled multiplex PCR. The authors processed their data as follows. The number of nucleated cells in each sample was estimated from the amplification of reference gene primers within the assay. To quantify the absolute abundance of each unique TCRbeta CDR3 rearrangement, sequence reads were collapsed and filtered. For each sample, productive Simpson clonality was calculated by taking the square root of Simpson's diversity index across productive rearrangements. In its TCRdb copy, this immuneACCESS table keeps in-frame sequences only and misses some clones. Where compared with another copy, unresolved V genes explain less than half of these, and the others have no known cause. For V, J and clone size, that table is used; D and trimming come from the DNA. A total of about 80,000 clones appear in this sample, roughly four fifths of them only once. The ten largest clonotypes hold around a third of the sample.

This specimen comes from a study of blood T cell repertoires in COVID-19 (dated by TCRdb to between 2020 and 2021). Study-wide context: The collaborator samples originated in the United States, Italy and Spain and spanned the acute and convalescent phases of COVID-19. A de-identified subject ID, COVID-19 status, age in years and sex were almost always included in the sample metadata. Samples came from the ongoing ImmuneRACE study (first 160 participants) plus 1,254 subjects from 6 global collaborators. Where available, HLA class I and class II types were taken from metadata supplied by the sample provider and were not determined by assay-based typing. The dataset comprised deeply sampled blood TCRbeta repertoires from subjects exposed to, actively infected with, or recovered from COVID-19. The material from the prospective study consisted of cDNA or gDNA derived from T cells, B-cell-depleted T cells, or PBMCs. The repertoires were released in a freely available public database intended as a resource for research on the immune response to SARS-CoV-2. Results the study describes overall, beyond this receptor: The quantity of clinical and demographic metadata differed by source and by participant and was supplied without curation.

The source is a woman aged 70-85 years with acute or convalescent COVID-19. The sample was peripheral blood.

The CDR3 sequence is CASSLATSGRVQFF. The sequenced DNA: TGTGCCAGCAGCTTAGCGACTAGCGGGAGAGTACAGTTCTTC. The chain uses TRBV7-9 and TRBJ2-1, with 12 bases aligning to TRBD2. Trimmed from V: 0 bases; trimmed from J: 13 bases; junction bases lacking a gene match: 4. From the cysteine up to the phenylalanine, the CDR3 has a length of 14 residues. Only the CDR3 portion is preserved as DNA: 42 bases, with reading frame beginning at the first base. From a lookup of the germline V gene (reference sequence), CDR1 and CDR2 are SEHNR and FQNEAQ.